The sequence of this T cell receptor beta chain was determined in a study of blood T cell repertoires in COVID-19. Study overall: Sites across the United States, Italy and Spain contributed samples from acute and convalescent COVID-19.

Germline CDR1 MNHNS, CDR2 SASEGT. Trimming at V came to 1 base and at J to 4 bases, leaving 6 bases not matched to a gene. The CDR3 is made up of 16 amino acids. The age range of participants was 18 to 89 years, with residence in roughly 25 US areas. Each exposed participant met a COVID-19 case in the 2 weeks preceding study entry. Study processing details: Counts of nucleated cells, estimated from reference gene primer amplification, were obtained. This table comes from immunoSEQ multiplex PCR, and its TCRdb copy is limited to in-frame clones, with some not included. V and J calls and clone size are given by that table; D and trimming were obtained from the DNA. The table records around 240,000 clones, 85% to 90% of them present only once.

Sequencing was done on a sample of PBMCs or T cells enriched from blood (not recorded which). The chain uses TRBV6-1 and TRBJ1-4, with 7 bases fitting TRBD1. The sequence came from a middle-aged man who had been exposed to COVID-19. CDR3 DNA sequence: TGTGCCAGCAGTGAAGGCGGGACAGAATATAATGAAAAACTGTTTTTT. Its translation is CASSEGGTEYNEKLFF.